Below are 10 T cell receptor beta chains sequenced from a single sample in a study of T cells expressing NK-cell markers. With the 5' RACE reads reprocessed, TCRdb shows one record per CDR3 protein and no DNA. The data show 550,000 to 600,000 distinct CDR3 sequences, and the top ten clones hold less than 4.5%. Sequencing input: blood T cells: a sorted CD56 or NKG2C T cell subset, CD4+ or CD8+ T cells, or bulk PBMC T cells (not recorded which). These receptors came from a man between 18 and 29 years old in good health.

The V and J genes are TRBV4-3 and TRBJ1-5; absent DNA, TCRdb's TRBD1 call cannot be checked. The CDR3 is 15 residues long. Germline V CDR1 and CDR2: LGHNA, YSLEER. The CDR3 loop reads CASSHETGGNQPQHF.

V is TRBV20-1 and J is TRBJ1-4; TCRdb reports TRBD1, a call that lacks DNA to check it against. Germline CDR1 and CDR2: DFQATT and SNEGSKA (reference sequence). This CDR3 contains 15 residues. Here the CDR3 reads CSARANRVFSEKLFF.

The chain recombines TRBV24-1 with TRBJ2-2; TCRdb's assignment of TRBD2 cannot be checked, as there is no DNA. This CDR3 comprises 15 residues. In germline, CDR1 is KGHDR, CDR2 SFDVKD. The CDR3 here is CATSGSSGYTGELFF.

The chain's CDR3 is CSAIRMQKNYNEQFF. The chain links TRBV20-1 to TRBJ2-1. This CDR3 contains 15 residues. Per the germline V gene, CDR1 is DFQATT and CDR2 is SNEGSKA (reference sequence).

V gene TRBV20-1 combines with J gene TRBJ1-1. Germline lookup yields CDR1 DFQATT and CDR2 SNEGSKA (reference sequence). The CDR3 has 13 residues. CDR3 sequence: CSAKDEENTEAFF.

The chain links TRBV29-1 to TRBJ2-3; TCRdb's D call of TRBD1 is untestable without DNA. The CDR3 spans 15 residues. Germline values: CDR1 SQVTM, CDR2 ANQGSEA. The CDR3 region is CSVVPGTGTLDTQYF.

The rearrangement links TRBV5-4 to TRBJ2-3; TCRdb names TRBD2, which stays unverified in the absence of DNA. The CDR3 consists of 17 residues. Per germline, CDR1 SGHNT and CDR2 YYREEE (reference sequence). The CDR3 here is CASSLARLADSTDTQYF.

CDR3 sequence reads: CASSFEGNEQFF. J is TRBJ2-1 and V is TRBV5-1; TCRdb indicates TRBD2, and absent DNA this call remains unverified. Germline values: CDR1 SGHRS, CDR2 YFSETQ. The CDR3 totals 12 residues.

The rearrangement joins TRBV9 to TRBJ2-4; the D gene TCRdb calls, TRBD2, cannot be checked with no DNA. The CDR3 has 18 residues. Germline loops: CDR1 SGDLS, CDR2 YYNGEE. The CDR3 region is CASSATGGQTIAKNIQYF.

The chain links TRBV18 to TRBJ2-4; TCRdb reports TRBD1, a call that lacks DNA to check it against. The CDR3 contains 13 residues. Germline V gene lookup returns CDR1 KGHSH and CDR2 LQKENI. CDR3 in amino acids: CASRPDREDIQYF.